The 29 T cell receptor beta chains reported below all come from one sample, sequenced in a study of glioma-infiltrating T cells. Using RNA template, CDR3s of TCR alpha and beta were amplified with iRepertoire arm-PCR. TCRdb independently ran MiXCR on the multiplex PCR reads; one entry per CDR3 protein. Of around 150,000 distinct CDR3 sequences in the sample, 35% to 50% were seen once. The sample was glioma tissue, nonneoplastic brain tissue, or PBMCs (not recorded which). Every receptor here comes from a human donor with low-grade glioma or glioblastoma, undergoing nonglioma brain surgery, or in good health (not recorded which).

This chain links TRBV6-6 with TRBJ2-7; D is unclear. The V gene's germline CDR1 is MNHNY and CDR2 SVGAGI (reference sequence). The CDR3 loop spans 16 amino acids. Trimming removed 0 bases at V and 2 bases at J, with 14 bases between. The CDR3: CASSYSRPLFPYEQYF. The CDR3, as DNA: TGTGCCAGCAGTTACTCGAGGCCCCTATTCCCCTACGAGCAGTACTTC.

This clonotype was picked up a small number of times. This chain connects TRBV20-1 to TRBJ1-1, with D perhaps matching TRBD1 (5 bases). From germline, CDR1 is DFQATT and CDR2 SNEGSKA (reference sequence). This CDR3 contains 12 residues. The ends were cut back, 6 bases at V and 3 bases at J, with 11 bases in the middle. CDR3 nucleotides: TGCAGTGCCTCGGGGGGGTACACTGAAGCTTTCTTT. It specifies CSASGGYTEAFF.

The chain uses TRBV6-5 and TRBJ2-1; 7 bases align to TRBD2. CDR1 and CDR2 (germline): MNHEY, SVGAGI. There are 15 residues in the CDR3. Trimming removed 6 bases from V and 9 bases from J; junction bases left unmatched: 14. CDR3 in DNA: TGTGCCAGCAGCCCCAGGGAGGGCCGAATTAGTGAGCAGTTCTTC. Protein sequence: CASSPREGRISEQFF.

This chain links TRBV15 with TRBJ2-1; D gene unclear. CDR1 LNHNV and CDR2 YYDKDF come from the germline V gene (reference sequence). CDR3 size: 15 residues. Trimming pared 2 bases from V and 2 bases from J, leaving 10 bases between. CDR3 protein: CATSRLEETYNEQFF. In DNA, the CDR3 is TGTGCCACCAGCAGACTAGAGGAGACCTACAATGAGCAGTTCTTC.

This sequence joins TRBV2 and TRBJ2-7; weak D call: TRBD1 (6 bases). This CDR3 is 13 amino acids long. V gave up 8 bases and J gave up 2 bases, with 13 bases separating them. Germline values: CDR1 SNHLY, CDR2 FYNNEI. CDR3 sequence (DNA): TGTGCCAGCTCTTGGACAGACCCCTACGAGCAGTACTTC. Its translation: CASSWTDPYEQYF.

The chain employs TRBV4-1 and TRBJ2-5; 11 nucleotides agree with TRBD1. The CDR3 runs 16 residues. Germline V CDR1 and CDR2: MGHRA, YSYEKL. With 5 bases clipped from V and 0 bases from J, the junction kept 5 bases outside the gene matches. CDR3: CASSSRTGGNQETQYF. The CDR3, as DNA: TGCGCCAGCAGCTCTCGGACAGGGGGCAACCAAGAGACCCAGTACTTC.

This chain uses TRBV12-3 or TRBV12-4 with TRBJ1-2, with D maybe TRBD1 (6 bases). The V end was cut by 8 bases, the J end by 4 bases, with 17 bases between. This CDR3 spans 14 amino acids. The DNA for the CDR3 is TGTGCCAGCTCCTCGGGGGCCGGCGGCTATGGCTACACCTTC. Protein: CASSSGAGGYGYTF.

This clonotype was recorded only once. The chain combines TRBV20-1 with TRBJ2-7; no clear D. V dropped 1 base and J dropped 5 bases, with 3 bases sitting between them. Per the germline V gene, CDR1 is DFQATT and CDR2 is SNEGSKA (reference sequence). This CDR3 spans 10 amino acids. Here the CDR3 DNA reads TGCAGTGCTAGAGTCGACGAGCAGTACTTC. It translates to CSARVDEQYF.

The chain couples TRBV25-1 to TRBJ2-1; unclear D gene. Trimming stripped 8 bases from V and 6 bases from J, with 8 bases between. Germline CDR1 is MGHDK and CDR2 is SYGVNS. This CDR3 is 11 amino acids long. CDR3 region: CASGSPNEQFF. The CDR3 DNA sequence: TGTGCCAGCGGAAGCCCCAATGAGCAGTTCTTC.

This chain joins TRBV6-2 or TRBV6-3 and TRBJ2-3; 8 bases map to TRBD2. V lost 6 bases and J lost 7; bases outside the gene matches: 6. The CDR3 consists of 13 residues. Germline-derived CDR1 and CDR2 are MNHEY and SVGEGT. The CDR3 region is CASSLAGGNTQYF. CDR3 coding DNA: TGTGCCAGCAGCCTAGCGGGTGGGAATACGCAGTATTTT.

In nucleotides, the CDR3 is TGTGCCAGCTCACCTGAGTACAATGAGCAGTTCTTC. Translating it yields CASSPEYNEQFF. The rearrangement uses TRBV18 and TRBJ2-1; D is ambiguous. Trimming stripped 3 bases from V and 4 bases from J, with 4 bases between. Germline CDR1 reads KGHSH; CDR2 reads LQKENI. The CDR3 length is 12 residues.

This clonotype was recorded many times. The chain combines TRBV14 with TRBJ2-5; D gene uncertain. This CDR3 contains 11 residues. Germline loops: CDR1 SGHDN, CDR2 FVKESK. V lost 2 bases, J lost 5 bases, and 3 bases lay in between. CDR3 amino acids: CASSQSETQYF. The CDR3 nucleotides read TGTGCCAGCAGCCAATCGGAGACCCAGTACTTC.

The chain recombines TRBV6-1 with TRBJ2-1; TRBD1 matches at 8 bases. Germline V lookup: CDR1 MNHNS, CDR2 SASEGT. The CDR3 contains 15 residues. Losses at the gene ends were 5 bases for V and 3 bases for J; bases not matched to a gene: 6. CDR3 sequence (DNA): TGTGCCAGCAGTCTGACAGGGGTTTTCTACAATGAGCAGTTCTTC. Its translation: CASSLTGVFYNEQFF.

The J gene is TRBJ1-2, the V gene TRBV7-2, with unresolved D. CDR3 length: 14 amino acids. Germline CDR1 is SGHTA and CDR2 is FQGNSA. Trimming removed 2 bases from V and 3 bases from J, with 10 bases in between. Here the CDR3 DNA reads TGTGCCAGCAGCTTATGGATCGCAGACTATGGCTACACCTTC. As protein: CASSLWIADYGYTF.

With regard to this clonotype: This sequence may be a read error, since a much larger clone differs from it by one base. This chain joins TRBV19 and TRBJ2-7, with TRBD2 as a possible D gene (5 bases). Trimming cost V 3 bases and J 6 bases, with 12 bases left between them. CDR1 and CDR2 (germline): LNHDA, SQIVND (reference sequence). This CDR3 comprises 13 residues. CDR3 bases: TGTGCCAGTAGTATCTCGAAAGGGAGCGAGCAGTACTTC. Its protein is CASSISKGSEQYF.

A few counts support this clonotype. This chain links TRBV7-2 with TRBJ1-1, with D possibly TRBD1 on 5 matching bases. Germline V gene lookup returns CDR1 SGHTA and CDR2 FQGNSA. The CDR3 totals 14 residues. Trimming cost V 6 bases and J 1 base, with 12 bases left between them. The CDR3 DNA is TGTGCCAGCAGGCCTGGGGGATGGAACACTGAAGCTTTCTTT. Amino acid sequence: CASRPGGWNTEAFF.

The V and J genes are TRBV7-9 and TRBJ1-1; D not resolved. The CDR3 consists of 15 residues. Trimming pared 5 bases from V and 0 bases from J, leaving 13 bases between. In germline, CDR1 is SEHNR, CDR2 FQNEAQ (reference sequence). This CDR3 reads CASSTLRGMNTEAFF. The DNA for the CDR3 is TGTGCCAGCAGCACGCTGAGAGGGATGAACACTGAAGCTTTCTTT.

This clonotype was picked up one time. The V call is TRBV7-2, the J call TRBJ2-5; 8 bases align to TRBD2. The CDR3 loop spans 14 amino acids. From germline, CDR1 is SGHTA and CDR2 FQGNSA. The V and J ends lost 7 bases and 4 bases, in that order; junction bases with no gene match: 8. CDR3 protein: CASTSRAGVETQYF. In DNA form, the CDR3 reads TGTGCCAGCACCTCCAGAGCGGGAGTAGAGACCCAGTACTTC.

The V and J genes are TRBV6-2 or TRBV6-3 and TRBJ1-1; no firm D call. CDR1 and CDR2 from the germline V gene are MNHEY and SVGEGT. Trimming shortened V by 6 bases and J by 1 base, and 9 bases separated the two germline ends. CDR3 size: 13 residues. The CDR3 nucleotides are TGTGCCAGCAGCCGCGTACAGAACACTGAAGCTTTCTTT. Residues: CASSRVQNTEAFF.

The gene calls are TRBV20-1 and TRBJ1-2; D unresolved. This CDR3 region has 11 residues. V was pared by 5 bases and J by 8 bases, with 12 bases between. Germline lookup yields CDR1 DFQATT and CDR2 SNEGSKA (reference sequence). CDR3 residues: CSAARGVGYTF. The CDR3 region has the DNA TGCAGTGCTGCTCGGGGAGTCGGCTACACCTTC.

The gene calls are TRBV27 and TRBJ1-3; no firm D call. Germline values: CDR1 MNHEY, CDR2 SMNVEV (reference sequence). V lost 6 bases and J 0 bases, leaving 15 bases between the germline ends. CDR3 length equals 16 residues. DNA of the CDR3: TGTGCCAGCAGCCAAGGGCAGCAAACCTCTGGAAACACCATATATTTT. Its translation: CASSQGQQTSGNTIYF.

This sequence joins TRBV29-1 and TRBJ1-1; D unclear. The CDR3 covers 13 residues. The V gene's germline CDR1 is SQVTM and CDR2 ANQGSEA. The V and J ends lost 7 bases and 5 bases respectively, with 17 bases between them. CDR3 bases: TGCAGCGCGGCGGCCCTCGGAAGTACTGAAGCTTTCTTT. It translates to CSAAALGSTEAFF.

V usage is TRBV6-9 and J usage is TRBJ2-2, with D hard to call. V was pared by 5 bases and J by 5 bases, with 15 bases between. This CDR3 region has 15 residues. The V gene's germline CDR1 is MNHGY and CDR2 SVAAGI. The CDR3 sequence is CASSSSHKSTGELFF. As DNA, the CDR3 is TGTGCCAGCAGTAGTTCGCACAAGTCGACCGGGGAGCTGTTTTTT.

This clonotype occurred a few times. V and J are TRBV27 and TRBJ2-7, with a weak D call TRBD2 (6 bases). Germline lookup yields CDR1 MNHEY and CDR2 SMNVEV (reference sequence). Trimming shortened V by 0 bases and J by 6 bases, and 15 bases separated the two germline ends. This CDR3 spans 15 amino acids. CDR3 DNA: TGTGCCAGCAGTTTATCTGGGGGGATCCCCTTCGAGCAGTACTTC. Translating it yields CASSLSGGIPFEQYF.

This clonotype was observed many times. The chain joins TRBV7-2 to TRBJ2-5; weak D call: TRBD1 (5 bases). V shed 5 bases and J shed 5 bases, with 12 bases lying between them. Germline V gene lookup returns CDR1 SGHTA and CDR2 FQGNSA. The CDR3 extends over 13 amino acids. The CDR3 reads CASSRQHGETQYF. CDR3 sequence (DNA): TGTGCCAGCAGCCGACAGCATGGGGAGACCCAGTACTTC.

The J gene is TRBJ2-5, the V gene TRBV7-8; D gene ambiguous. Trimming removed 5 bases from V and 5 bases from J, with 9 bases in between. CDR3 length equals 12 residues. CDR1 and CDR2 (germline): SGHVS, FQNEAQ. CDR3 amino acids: CASSPPSETQYF. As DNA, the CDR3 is TGTGCCAGCAGCCCGCCGTCTGAGACCCAGTACTTC.

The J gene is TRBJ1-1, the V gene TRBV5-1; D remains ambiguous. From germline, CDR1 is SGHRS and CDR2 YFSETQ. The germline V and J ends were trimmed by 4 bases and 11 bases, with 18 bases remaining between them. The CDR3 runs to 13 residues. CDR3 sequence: CASSPLDPLSAFF. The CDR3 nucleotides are TGCGCCAGCAGCCCCCTGGATCCCCTATCGGCTTTCTTT.

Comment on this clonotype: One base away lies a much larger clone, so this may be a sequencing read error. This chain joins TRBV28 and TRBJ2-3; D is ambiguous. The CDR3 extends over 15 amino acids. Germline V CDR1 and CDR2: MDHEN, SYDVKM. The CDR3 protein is CARSYSAESTDTQYF. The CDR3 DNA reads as TGTGCCCGCAGTTACTCGGCGGAAAGCACAGATACGCAGTATTTT.

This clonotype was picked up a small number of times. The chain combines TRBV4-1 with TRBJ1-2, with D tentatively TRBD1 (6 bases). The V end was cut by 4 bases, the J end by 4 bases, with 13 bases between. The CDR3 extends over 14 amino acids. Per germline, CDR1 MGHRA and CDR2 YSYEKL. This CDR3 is CASSLGQSTYGYTF. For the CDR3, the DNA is TGCGCCAGCAGCCTCGGACAGTCGACCTATGGCTACACCTTC.